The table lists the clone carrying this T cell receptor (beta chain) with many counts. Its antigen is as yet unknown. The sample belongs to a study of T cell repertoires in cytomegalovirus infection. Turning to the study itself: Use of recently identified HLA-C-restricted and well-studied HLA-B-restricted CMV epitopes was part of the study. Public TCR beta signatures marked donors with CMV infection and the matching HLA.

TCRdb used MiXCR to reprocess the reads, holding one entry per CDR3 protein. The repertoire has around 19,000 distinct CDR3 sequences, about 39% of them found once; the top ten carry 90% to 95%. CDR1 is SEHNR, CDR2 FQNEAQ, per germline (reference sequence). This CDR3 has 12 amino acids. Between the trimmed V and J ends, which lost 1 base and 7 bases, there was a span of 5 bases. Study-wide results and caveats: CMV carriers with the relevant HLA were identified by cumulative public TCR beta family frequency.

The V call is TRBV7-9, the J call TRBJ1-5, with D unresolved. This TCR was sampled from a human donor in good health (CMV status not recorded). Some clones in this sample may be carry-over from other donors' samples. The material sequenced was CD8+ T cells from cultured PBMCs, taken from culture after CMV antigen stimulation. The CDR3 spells CASSLGTQPQHF. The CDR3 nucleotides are TGTGCCAGCAGCTTAGGGACGCAGCCCCAGCATTTT.